This is a list of T cell receptor beta chains from one sample in a study of T-cell memory formation after mild COVID-19. TCRdb independently ran MiXCR on the 5' RACE reads; one entry per CDR3 protein. The data show some 150,000 distinct CDR3 sequences, over 15% seen once. The sequenced sample consisted of PBMCs or a T cell subset sorted from them (not recorded which). Receptors were obtained from an adult woman who had mild COVID-19 (a few samples of this study predate the infection). Cell type and time point are not known. CDR3s include the opening cysteine and the closing phenylalanine or tryptophan. D genes are given only for firm matches. The listing skips clone size in some rows; elsewhere it reads once, few, many or a size class.

v_gene	abundance	j_gene	d_gene	CDR3aa	CDR3nt
TRBV7-2	.	TRBJ1-6	.	CASRDLQGSYNSPLHF	TGTGCCAGCAGGGACCTACAGGGCTCCTATAATTCACCCCTCCACTTT
TRBV19	few	TRBJ2-1	TRBD1	CASSSRDRGRGEQFF	TGTGCCAGTAGTAGCCGAGACAGGGGGCGGGGTGAGCAGTTCTTC
TRBV20-1	.	TRBJ1-5	TRBD1	CSARDWRQGGGQLWNQPQHF	TGCAGTGCTAGAGATTGGCGACAGGGGGGCGGTCAATTATGGAATCAGCCCCAGCATTTT
TRBV15	.	TRBJ2-5	.	CATSRGSSVGETQYF	TGTGCCACCAGCAGAGGCTCGTCGGTCGGAGAGACCCAGTACTTC
TRBV20-1	.	TRBJ2-7	TRBD2	CSVGRTSGYYEQYF	TGCAGTGTTGGGCGGACTAGCGGGTACTACGAGCAGTACTTC
TRBV5-6	.	TRBJ2-7	TRBD1	CASSFRQGVSYEQYF	TGTGCCAGCAGCTTTCGACAGGGGGTCTCTTACGAGCAGTACTTC
TRBV5-6	.	TRBJ1-2	.	CASSVGQTYGYTF	TGTGCCAGCAGCGTCGGACAGACCTATGGCTACACCTTC
TRBV18	.	TRBJ2-7	.	CASSPYRDAAPYEQYF	TGTGCCAGCTCACCGTACAGGGATGCGGCCCCCTACGAGCAGTACTTC
TRBV3-1	.	TRBJ2-7	TRBD2	CASSQGTSGRLSEQYF	TGTGCCAGCAGCCAAGGGACTAGCGGGAGACTTTCTGAGCAGTACTTC
TRBV12-3/TRBV12-4	.	TRBJ1-2	.	CASSSRFGGYTF	TGTGCCAGCAGTTCCAGGTTCGGTGGCTACACCTTC
TRBV6-6	few	TRBJ1-2	.	CASSYSTGSRSNYGYTF	TGTGCCAGCAGTTACTCTACAGGGAGCCGAAGTAACTATGGCTACACCTTC
TRBV7-7	.	TRBJ2-1	.	CASSPQAGSYNEQFF	TGTGCCAGCAGCCCCCAGGCAGGGTCCTACAATGAGCAGTTCTTC
TRBV15	.	TRBJ2-2	.	CATSRGLGELFF	TGTGCCACCAGCAGGGGTTTGGGGGAGCTGTTTTTT